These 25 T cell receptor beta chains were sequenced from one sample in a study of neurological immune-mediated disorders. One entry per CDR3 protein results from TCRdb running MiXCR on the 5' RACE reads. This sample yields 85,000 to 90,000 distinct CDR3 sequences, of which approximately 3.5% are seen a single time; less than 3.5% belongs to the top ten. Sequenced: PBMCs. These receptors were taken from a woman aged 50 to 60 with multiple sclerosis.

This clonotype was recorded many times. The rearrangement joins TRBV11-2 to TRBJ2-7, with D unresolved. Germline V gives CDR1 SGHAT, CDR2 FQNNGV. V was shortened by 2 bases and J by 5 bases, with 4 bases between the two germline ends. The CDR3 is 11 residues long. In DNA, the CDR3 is TGTGCCAGCAGCTTAAACCACGAGCAGTACTTC. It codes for CASSLNHEQYF.

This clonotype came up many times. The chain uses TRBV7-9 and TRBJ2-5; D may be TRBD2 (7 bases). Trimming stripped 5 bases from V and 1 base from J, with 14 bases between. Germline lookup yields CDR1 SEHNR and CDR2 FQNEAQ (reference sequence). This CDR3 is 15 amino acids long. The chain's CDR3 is CASSLERGGQETQYF. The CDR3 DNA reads TGTGCCAGCAGCCTCGAAAGGGGGGGCCAAGAGACCCAGTACTTC.

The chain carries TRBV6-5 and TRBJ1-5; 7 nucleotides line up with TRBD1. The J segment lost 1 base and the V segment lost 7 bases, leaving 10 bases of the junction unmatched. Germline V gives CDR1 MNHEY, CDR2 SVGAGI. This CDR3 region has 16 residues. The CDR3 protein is CASTPGGGWSNQPQHF. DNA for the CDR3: TGTGCCAGCACCCCCGGAGGGGGCTGGAGCAATCAGCCCCAGCATTTT.

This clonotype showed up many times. In DNA form, the CDR3 reads TGCAGTGCTACCAGGTCCTACAATGAGCAGTTCTTC. Translation gives CSATRSYNEQFF. The rearrangement links TRBV20-1 to TRBJ2-1; no firm D call. CDR3 length equals 12 residues. Trimming took off 4 bases at V and 1 base at J, with 5 bases between the two ends. Germline CDR1 is DFQATT and CDR2 is SNEGSKA (reference sequence).

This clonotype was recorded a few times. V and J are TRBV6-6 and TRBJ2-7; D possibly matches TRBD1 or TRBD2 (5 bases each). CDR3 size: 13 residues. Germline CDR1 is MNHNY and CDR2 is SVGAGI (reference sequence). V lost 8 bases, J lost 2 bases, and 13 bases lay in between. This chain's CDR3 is CASARDGTYEQYF. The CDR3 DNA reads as TGTGCCAGCGCCCGGGACGGAACCTACGAGCAGTACTTC.

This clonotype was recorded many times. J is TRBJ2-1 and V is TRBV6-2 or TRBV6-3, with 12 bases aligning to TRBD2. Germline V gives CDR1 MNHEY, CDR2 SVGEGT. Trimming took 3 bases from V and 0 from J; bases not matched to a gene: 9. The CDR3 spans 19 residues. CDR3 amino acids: CASSYGRLAGAGSYNEQFF. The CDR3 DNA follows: TGTGCCAGCAGTTATGGCCGACTAGCGGGGGCCGGCTCCTACAATGAGCAGTTCTTC.

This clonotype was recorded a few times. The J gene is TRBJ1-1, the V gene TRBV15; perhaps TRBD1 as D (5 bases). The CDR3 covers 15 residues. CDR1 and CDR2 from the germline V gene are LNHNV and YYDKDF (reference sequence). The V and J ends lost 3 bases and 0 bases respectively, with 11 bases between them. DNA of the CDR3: TGTGCCACCAGCAGGACAGTACTCATGAACACTGAAGCTTTCTTT. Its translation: CATSRTVLMNTEAFF.

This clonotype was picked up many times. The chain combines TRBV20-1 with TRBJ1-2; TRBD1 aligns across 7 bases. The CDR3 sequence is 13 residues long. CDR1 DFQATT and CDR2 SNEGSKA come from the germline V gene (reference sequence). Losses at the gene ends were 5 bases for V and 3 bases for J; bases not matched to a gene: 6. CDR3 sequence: CSAEEGTDYGYTF. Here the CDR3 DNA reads TGCAGTGCTGAGGAAGGGACAGACTATGGCTACACCTTC.

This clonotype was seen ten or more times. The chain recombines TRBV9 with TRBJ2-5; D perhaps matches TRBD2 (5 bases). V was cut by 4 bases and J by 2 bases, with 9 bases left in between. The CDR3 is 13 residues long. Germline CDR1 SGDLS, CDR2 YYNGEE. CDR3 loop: CASSLSGQETQYF. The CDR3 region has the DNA TGTGCCAGCAGCCTCTCGGGACAAGAGACCCAGTACTTC. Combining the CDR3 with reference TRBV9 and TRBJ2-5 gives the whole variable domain DSGVTQTPKHLITATGQRVTLRCSPRSGDLSVYWYQQSLDQGLQFLIQYYNGEERAKGNILERFSAQQFPDLHSELNLSSLELGDSALYFCASSLSGQETQYFGPGTRLLVL.

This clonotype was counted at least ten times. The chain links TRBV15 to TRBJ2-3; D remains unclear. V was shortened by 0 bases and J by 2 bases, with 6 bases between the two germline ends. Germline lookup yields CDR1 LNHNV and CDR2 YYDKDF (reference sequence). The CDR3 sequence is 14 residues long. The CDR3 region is CATSREFVTDTQYF. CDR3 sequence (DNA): TGTGCCACCAGCAGAGAATTTGTCACAGATACGCAGTATTTT.

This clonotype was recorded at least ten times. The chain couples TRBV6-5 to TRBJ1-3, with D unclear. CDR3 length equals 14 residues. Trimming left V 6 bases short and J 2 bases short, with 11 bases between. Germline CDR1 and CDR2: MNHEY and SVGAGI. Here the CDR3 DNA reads TGTGCCAGCAGGGGGAGGCTCGCTGGAAACACCATATATTTT. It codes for CASRGRLAGNTIYF.

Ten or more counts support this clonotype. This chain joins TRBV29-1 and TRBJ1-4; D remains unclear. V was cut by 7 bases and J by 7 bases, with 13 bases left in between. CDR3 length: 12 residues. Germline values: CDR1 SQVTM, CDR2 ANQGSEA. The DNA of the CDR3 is TGCAGCGCTAGGACTTCGGGTGAAAAACTGTTTTTT. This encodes CSARTSGEKLFF.

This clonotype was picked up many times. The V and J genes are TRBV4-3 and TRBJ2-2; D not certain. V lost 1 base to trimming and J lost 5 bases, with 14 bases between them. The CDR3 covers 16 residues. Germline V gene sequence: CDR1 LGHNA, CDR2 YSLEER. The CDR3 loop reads CASSQGWGTRTGELFF. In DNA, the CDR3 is TGCGCCAGCAGCCAAGGGTGGGGTACGAGAACCGGGGAGCTGTTTTTT.

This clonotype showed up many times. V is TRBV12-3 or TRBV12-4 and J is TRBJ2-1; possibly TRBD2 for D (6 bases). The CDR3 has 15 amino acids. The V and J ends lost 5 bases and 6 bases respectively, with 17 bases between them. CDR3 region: CASSLSGIWGNEQFF. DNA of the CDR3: TGTGCCAGCAGTCTTAGCGGAATTTGGGGCAATGAGCAGTTCTTC.

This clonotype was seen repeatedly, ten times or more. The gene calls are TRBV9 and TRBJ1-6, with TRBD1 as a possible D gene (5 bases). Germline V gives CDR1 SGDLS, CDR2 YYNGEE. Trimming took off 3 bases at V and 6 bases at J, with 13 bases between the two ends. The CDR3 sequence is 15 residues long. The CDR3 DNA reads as TGTGCCAGCAGCGGCCGGGACGGGGTTAATTCACCCCTCCACTTT. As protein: CASSGRDGVNSPLHF.

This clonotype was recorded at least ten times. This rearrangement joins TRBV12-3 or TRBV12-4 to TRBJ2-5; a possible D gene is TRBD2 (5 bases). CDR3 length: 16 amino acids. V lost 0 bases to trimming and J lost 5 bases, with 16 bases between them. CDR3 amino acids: CASSLARTPGGETQYF. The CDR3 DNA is TGTGCCAGCAGTTTAGCGCGGACTCCGGGCGGTGAGACCCAGTACTTC.

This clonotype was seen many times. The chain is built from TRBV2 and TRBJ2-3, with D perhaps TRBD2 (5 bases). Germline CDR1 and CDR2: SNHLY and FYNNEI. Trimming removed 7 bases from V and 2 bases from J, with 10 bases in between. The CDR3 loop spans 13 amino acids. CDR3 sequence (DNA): TGTGCCAGCAATCTGCGGGTCACAGATACGCAGTATTTT. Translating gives CASNLRVTDTQYF.

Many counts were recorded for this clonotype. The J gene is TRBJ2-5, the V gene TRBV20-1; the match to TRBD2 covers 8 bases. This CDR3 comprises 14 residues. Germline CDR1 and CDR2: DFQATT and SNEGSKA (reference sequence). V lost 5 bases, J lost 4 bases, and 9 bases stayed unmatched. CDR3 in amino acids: CSAPPAGGTETQYF. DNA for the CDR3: TGCAGTGCTCCGCCCGCGGGGGGCACAGAGACCCAGTACTTC.

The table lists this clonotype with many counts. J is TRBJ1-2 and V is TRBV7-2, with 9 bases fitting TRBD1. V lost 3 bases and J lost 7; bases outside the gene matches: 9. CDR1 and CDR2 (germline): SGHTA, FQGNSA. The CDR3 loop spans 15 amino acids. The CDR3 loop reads CASSFVPGQGSGYTF. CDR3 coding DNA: TGTGCCAGCAGCTTCGTCCCGGGACAGGGATCTGGCTACACCTTC. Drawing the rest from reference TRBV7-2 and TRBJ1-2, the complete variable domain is GAGVSQSPSNKVTEKGKDVELRCDPISGHTALYWYRQSLGQGLEFLIYFQGNSAPDKSGLPSDRFSAERTGGSVSTLTIQRTQQEDSAVYLCASSFVPGQGSGYTFGSGTRLTVV.

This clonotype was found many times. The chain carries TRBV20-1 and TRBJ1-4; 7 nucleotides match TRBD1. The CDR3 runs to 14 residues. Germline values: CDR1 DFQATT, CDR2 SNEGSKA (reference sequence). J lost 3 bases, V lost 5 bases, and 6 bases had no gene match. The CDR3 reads CSAQRQGANEKLFF. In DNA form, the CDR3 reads TGCAGTGCTCAACGACAGGGCGCTAATGAAAAACTGTTTTTT.

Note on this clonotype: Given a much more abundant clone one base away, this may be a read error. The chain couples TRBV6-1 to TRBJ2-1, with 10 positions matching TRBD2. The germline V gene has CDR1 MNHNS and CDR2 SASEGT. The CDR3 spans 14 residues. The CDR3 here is CASSASGGHNAQFF. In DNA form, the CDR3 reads TGTGCCAGCAGTGCTAGCGGGGGTCACAATGCGCAGTTCTTC.

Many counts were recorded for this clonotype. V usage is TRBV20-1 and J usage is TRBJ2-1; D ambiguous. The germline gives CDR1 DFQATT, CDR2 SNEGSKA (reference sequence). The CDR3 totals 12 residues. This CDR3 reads CSLEDRVNEQFF. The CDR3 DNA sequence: TGCAGCCTAGAAGACCGAGTCAATGAGCAGTTCTTC.

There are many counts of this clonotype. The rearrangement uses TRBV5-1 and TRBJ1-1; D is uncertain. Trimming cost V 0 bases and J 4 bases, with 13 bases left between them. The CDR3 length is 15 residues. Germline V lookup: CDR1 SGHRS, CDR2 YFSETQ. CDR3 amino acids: CASSLEVFRTTEAFF. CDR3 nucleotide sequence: TGCGCCAGCAGCTTGGAGGTCTTTCGAACCACTGAAGCTTTCTTT.

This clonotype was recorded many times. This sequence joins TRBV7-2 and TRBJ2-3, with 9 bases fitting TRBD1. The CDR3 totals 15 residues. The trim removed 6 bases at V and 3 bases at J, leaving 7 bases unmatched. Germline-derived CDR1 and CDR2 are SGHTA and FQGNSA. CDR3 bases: TGTGCCAGCAGGAGAGGGACAGGGACAACAGATACGCAGTATTTT. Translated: CASRRGTGTTDTQYF.

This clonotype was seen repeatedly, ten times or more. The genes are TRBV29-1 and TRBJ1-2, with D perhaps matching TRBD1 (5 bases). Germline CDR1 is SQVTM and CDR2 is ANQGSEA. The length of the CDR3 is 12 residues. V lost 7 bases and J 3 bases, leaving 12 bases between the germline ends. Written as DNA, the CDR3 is TGCAGCGCGGAAGGGACGGACTATGGCTACACCTTC. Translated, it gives CSAEGTDYGYTF.